One and the same sample provided the 14 T cell receptor beta chains below, sequenced in a study of T cell responses to AZD1222 COVID-19 vaccine. The data were produced by immunoSEQ multiplex PCR, yet TCRdb's version contains in-frame clones alone and is incomplete. This table holds 100,000 to 150,000 clones, 80% to 95% found once. Material: peripheral blood, obtained on day 0 of AZD1222 vaccination. Every receptor here comes from an adult in good health.

V usage is TRBV2 and J usage is TRBJ2-7; 7 bases align to TRBD1. Unmatched junction bases numbered 10, after V lost 6 bases and J lost 2 bases. Germline V CDR1 and CDR2: SNHLY, FYNNEI. This CDR3 region has 15 residues. The CDR3 is CASRTGAGGPYEQYF. DNA for the CDR3: TGTGCCAGCAGAACAGGGGCGGGCGGTCCCTACGAGCAGTACTTC. The variable domain in full, completed from reference TRBV2 and TRBJ2-7, reads EPEVTQTPSHQVTQMGQEVILRCVPISNHLYFYWYRQILGQKVEFLVSFYNNEISEKSEIFDDQFSVERPDGSNFTLKIRSTKLEDSAMYFCASRTGAGGPYEQYFGPGTRLTVT.

CDR3 nucleotides: TGTGCCAGCAGTGCCTCCGGGGACAGGGACGGCATTCAGTACTTC. This codes for CASSASGDRDGIQYF. The V and J genes are TRBV6-4 and TRBJ2-4; the match to TRBD1 covers 9 bases. CDR1 is MRHNA, CDR2 SNTAGT, per germline. Germline trimming cut 4 bases from V and 9 bases from J; bases unmatched to any gene: 10. The CDR3 contains 15 residues.

The chain uses TRBV5-6 and TRBJ1-2, with D tentatively TRBD1 (6 bases). This CDR3 spans 13 amino acids. Germline V CDR1 and CDR2: SGHDT, YYEEEE. Trimming removed 5 bases from V and 4 bases from J, with 12 bases in between. CDR3 DNA: TGTGCCAGCAGATATATGGACAGCTATGGCTACACCTTC. Amino acid sequence: CASRYMDSYGYTF.

V and J are TRBV27 and TRBJ1-2, with D possibly being TRBD1 (6 bases). Trimming shortened V by 3 bases and J by 5 bases, and 10 bases separated the two germline ends. Germline values: CDR1 MNHEY, CDR2 SMNVEV (reference sequence). This CDR3 has 13 amino acids. The CDR3 nucleotides read TGTGCCAGCAGTTTCCAAGGACAGTATGGCTACACCTTC. Encoded protein: CASSFQGQYGYTF.

The CDR3 nucleotides are TGCGCCAGCAGCTTCGTTGCAACTAATGAAAAACTGTTTTTT. Translation: CASSFVATNEKLFF. The V call is TRBV5-1, the J call TRBJ1-4; unclear D gene. Germline assignment: CDR1 SGHRS and CDR2 YFSETQ. The germline V and J ends were trimmed by 2 bases and 0 bases, with 5 bases remaining between them. The CDR3 spans 14 residues.

The gene calls are TRBV5-4 and TRBJ1-2; D perhaps matches TRBD1 (5 bases). Per germline, CDR1 SGHNT and CDR2 YYREEE (reference sequence). The CDR3 consists of 17 residues. Trimming took 2 bases from V and 1 from J, leaving 18 bases between them. CDR3 DNA sequence: TGTGCCAGCAGCTTAGGCAGGGAAGGCGGCCGTAACTATGGCTACACCTTC. It is translated as CASSLGREGGRNYGYTF.

The table lists this clone with a few counts. J is TRBJ1-6 and V is TRBV5-1; D call uncertain. Germline V gene data show CDR1 as SGHRS and CDR2 as YFSETQ. The CDR3 runs 16 residues. Trimming pared 0 bases from V and 5 bases from J, leaving 12 bases between. CDR3 region: CASSLDRTENNSPLHF. CDR3 coding DNA: TGCGCCAGCAGCTTGGATAGGACGGAGAATAATTCACCCCTCCACTTT.

The rearrangement links TRBV19 to TRBJ2-2; no reliable D call. V was shortened by 5 bases and J by 7 bases, with 14 bases between the two germline ends. The CDR3 sequence is 14 residues long. The germline CDR1 and CDR2 sequences are LNHDA and SQIVND (reference sequence). CDR3 in amino acids: CASSSPQPGGELFF. The DNA of the CDR3 is TGTGCCAGTAGTTCTCCCCAACCGGGCGGGGAGCTGTTTTTT.

V usage is TRBV28 and J usage is TRBJ1-5; perhaps TRBD1 as D (5 bases). The germline V and J ends were trimmed by 6 bases and 7 bases, with 19 bases remaining between them. The germline V gene has CDR1 MDHEN and CDR2 SYDVKM. The CDR3 runs to 15 residues. The CDR3 bases are TGTGCCAGCAGGATTTATTCCGGGGCGCCCCAGCCCCAGCATTTT. It is translated as CASRIYSGAPQPQHF. The full variable domain, with the rest looked up from reference TRBV28 and TRBJ1-5, is DVKVTQSSRYLVKRTGEKVFLECVQDMDHENMFWYRQDPGLGLRLIYFSYDVKMKEKGDIPEGYSVSREKKERFSLILESASTNQTSMYLCASRIYSGAPQPQHFGDGTRLSIL.

The V and J genes are TRBV7-3 and TRBJ2-7, with D perhaps assigned TRBD1 or TRBD2 (5 bases each). The V gene lost 1 base and the J gene lost 5 bases, with 18 bases spanning the gap. The CDR3 contains 16 residues. Germline V gene data show CDR1 as SGHTA and CDR2 as FQGTGA. The CDR3 loop is CASSLIASPEGHEQYF. In DNA form, the CDR3 reads TGTGCCAGCAGCTTAATCGCTAGCCCCGAGGGGCACGAGCAGTACTTC.

This chain uses TRBV19 with TRBJ2-7; D gene ambiguous. Trimming left V 3 bases short and J 0 bases short, with 3 bases between. CDR1 is LNHDA, CDR2 SQIVND, per germline (reference sequence). This CDR3 comprises 12 residues. As DNA, the CDR3 is TGTGCCAGTAGTATGGGCTCCTACGAGCAGTACTTC. Its translation: CASSMGSYEQYF.

The chain couples TRBV29-1 to TRBJ2-7; a possible D gene is TRBD1 (7 bases). CDR1 and CDR2 (germline): SQVTM, ANQGSEA. V was trimmed by 1 base and J by 3 bases, leaving 13 bases between them. CDR3 length: 14 residues. The CDR3 loop is CSVEAGTAGYEQYF. The CDR3 region has the DNA TGCAGCGTTGAAGCCGGGACAGCGGGCTACGAGCAGTACTTC.

The gene calls are TRBV3-1 (or the pseudogene TRBV3-2) and TRBJ2-7; the D gene is possibly TRBD1 (6 bases). This CDR3 is built from 13 residues. Trimming shortened V by 8 bases and J by 4 bases, and 15 bases separated the two germline ends. CDR1 is LGHDT, CDR2 YNNKEL, per germline (reference sequence). The CDR3 nucleotides read TGTGCCAGCGCCCCCCAGGACAGATACGAGCAGTACTTC. Its translation: CASAPQDRYEQYF.

V gene TRBV3-1 (or the pseudogene TRBV3-2) combines with J gene TRBJ1-1; 9 bases map to TRBD1. CDR1 and CDR2 (germline): LGHDT, YNNKEL (reference sequence). Losses at the gene ends were 4 bases for V and 4 bases for J; bases not matched to a gene: 7. The CDR3 has 15 residues. CDR3 amino acids: CASSRLQGAVTEAFF. Here the CDR3 DNA reads TGTGCCAGCAGCCGATTACAGGGGGCGGTCACTGAAGCTTTCTTT.